This paragraph covers one T cell receptor beta chain sequence. Its target is not known. In germline, CDR1 is SGHNT, CDR2 YYREEE (reference sequence). CDR3 length equals 16 residues. Trimming removed 1 base from V and 4 bases from J; junction bases left unmatched: 9. The PCR made use of 60 Vbeta and 13 Jbeta primers. TCRdb's copy holds only in-frame clones and misses some; the assay was immunoSEQ multiplex PCR. The table includes roughly 120,000 clones, approximately 68% detected once. This sample is drawn from a study of cytomegalovirus exposure and HLA in healthy donors. Overall study findings and caveats: Several of the most significant clusters were apparently associated with common viral pathogens in a later analysis.

The sequence derives from a man aged 25 to 40 in good health and CMV-seropositive. V and J are TRBV5-4 and TRBJ1-2, with TRBD1 matching over 8 bases. Material: PBMCs. Here the CDR3 DNA reads TGTGCCAGCAGCTTGAACAGGGGGGGTTCTAGCTATGGCTACACCTTC. It is translated as CASSLNRGGSSYGYTF.